Below, one T cell receptor beta chain is given with its context. Its antigen remains unknown. The sample is drawn from a study of cytomegalovirus exposure and HLA in healthy donors. Study observations and caveats: CMV serostatus was the sole immune exposure data available. Later analysis associated a missense DCLRE1C variant with TCR beta V- and J-gene trimming.

Use of 60 Vbeta and 13 Jbeta primers characterized the PCR. Original methodology: Roughly 11 million of the approximately 80 million unique TCR beta chains counted in a later analysis were shared. TCRdb's table, derived via immunoSEQ multiplex PCR, lists solely in-frame clones and lacks some. The V and J calls and the clone size are those of that table, but D and trimming were determined from the DNA. The sample lists about 110,000 clones, around three quarters occurring once. Germline-derived CDR1 and CDR2 are MNHNY and SVGAGI (reference sequence). The CDR3 consists of 16 residues. The trim removed 6 bases at V and 4 bases at J, leaving 9 bases unmatched.

The specimen sequenced was PBMCs. This receptor was identified in a woman in her forties or fifties in good health and CMV-seropositive. This sequence joins TRBV6-6 and TRBJ2-3, with 11 bases lining up with TRBD2. CDR3 sequence: CASSLSGGAGADTQYF. The CDR3, as DNA: TGTGCCAGCAGCCTTAGCGGGGGGGCGGGCGCAGATACGCAGTATTTT.